This TCR beta chain was identified in a study of Ad26.COV2.S vaccination and SARS-CoV-2 variants. Overall study context: The donor belonged to the COV1001 Ad26.COV2.S trial arm. Intramuscular Ad26.COV2.S at 5x10^10 or 1x10^11 viral particles. Study-level results: CD8+ and CD4+ T cells specific for spike reportedly responded with substantial breadth after vaccination.

Trimming took off 1 base at V and 1 base at J, with 11 bases between the two ends. The CDR3 sequence is 16 residues long. Germline V gene lookup returns CDR1 LNHNV and CDR2 YYDKDF (reference sequence). As for this clone: Its matching antigen is unknown.

Sequenced by immunoSEQ multiplex PCR; TCRdb stores in-frame clones only, minus some. The sample includes around 400,000 clones, 89% seen only once; the top ten take around 1.8%. Documented treatment: 15 to 20 received Ad26.COV2.S at low or high dose, single or two shots; about 5 received placebo; per-sample allocation not given. All samples were drawn on day 63, counting from the first vaccine or placebo injection. The receptor was isolated from a person aged 18-65 years who received the Ad26.COV2.S COVID-19 vaccine or a placebo. The V and J genes are TRBV15 and TRBJ2-4; D is perhaps TRBD2 (5 bases). The material sequenced was peripheral blood, taken in a trial of Ad26.COV2.S vaccine versus placebo. The DNA for the CDR3 is TGTGCCACCAGCAGAGGAGAGGGCGGCGCCAAAAACATTCAGTACTTC. This translates into CATSRGEGGAKNIQYF.